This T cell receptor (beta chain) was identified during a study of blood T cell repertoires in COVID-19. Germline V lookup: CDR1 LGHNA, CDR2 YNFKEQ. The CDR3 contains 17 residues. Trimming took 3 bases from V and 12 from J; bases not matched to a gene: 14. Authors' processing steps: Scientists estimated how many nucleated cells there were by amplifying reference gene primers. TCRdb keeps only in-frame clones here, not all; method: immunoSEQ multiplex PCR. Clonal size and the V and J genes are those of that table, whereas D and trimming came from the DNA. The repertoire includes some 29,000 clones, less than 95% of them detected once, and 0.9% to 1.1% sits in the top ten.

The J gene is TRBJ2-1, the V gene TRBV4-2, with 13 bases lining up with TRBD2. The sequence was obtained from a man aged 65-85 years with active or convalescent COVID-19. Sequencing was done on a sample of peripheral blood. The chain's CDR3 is CASSHPGTSGTRPTQFF. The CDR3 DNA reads TGTGCCAGCAGCCACCCTGGGACTAGCGGGACTCGGCCCACGCAGTTCTTC.